Described below is a single TCR beta chain sequence and its context. There is no known antigen for this receptor. The input lacks base qualities; no much larger clone sits a single base away. The immunoSEQ Assay, a bias-controlled multiplex PCR, was used to amplify TCRbeta CDR3 regions from genomic DNA. The source study handled its data this way. The number of nucleated cells in each sample was estimated by amplification of reference gene primers within the assay. To quantify the absolute abundance of each unique TCRbeta CDR3 rearrangement, sequence reads were collapsed and filtered. For each sample, productive Simpson clonality was calculated by taking the square root of Simpson's diversity index across productive rearrangements. TCRdb limited this immuneACCESS table to in-frame rearrangements with V and J called. A share of clones is missing; checked studies link under half to unresolved V genes, and the rest is unexplained. V, J and clone size are those of that table, while D and trimming were read from the DNA. The sample records 400,000 or so clones, 88% of which are singletons. The leading ten clones occupy around 1.9% of the sample.

This sample was taken from a study of blood T cell repertoires in COVID-19 (dated by TCRdb to about 2020). In the study overall: Samples from collaborators originated in the United States, Italy and Spain and spanned both the acute and convalescent phases of COVID-19. The dataset comprised deeply sampled blood TCRbeta repertoires from subjects exposed to, actively infected with, or recovered from COVID-19. The material from the prospective study consisted of cDNA or gDNA derived from T cells, B-cell-depleted T cells, or PBMCs. The samples were drawn from two sources: the first 160 participants of the ongoing ImmuneRACE study, and over 950 subjects contributed by 6 global collaborators. Where HLA class I and class II types were available, the types were taken from metadata supplied by the sample provider, not from assay-based typing. A freely available public database, intended as a resource for researchers studying the immune response to SARS-CoV-2, is where the repertoires were released. Sample metadata almost always included a de-identified subject ID, COVID-19 status, age in years and sex. General study outcomes and caveats: The quantity of clinical and demographic metadata differed by source and by participant and was supplied without curation.

Participants in the prospective study were enrolled through a virtual design, were aged roughly 18 to 100 years, and lived in fewer than 30 United States geographic areas. Cohort assignment in the prospective study relied on participant-reported clinical history from a screening survey and a study questionnaire. Mobile phlebotomists in the prospective study collected whole blood, serum and a nasopharyngeal or oropharyngeal swab from every participant. Participants in the prospective study had the option to provide additional blood draws and questionnaires over an approximately 2-month period. Before DNA extraction, blood samples from the prospective study were shipped at room temperature or frozen. The CDR3 has 15 amino acids, counting the end cysteine and phenylalanine. Kept here is only the CDR3 DNA, which spans 45 bases and is read in frame from base 1. CDR1 and CDR2 were assigned from the germline V gene (reference sequence) as LNHDA and SQIVND. At the junction V is shortened by 9 bases and J by 4 bases; bases outside the gene matches: 13.

This TCR came from a woman aged 40-49 years with acute COVID-19. Source material: PBMCs or T cells enriched from blood (not recorded which). The chain uses TRBV19 and TRBJ1-2, with 8 junctional bases fitting TRBD1. CDR3 reads: CASRDRSVGSYGYTF. The DNA reads TGTGCCAGCAGGGACAGGTCCGTGGGGTCCTATGGCTACACCTTC.